Listed below are T cell receptor beta chains from one sample, sequenced in a study of CD8+ T cells in alopecia areata. Libraries were prepared by immunoSEQ multiplex PCR; TCRdb keeps only in-frame clonotypes and omits some of them. The data contain 95,000 to 110,000 clones, 80% to 90% of them singletons. The specimen comprised CD8+ T cells sorted from blood, sampled around week 30, from a patient treated with tofacitinib. These receptors were obtained from a human donor with alopecia areata. Both conserved end residues are part of each CDR3. The D gene is left open where the match is weak. Expanded clones get a size class; other rows say once, few or many, or leave the size out.

v_call: TRBV11-2
clone_size: .
j_call: TRBJ2-5
cdr3_length: 13
d_call: .
cdr3_nt: TGTGCCAGCAGCTTAGTTGTCCTAGAGACCCAGTACTTC
cdr3_aa: CASSLVVLETQYF

v_call: TRBV7-8
clone_size: .
j_call: TRBJ2-3
cdr3_length: 16
d_call: TRBD2
cdr3_nt: TGTGCCAGCAGCTTAGCTAGCGGGAGGGCCAGAGATACGCAGTATTTT
cdr3_aa: CASSLASGRARDTQYF

v_call: TRBV19
clone_size: .
j_call: TRBJ2-7
cdr3_length: 14
d_call: .
cdr3_nt: TGTGCCAGTAGTATAGGTGGGCCAGTGGGCGAGCAGTACTTC
cdr3_aa: CASSIGGPVGEQYF

v_call: TRBV6-4
clone_size: .
j_call: TRBJ2-1
cdr3_length: 13
d_call: .
cdr3_nt: TGTGCCTGCTGTGACACGGCTAACAATGAGCAGTTCTTC
cdr3_aa: CACCDTANNEQFF

v_call: TRBV27
clone_size: .
j_call: TRBJ2-7
cdr3_length: 14
d_call: TRBD1
cdr3_nt: TGTGCCAGCAGTTTATCGTCAGGGGGCTACGAGCAGTACTTC
cdr3_aa: CASSLSSGGYEQYF

v_call: TRBV29-1
clone_size: .
j_call: TRBJ2-1
cdr3_length: 12
d_call: .
cdr3_nt: TGCAGCGTGACGGCGGACATTGGGGAGAGGCTCTTC
cdr3_aa: CSVTADIGERLF

v_call: TRBV7-9
clone_size: .
j_call: TRBJ2-1
cdr3_length: 11
d_call: .
cdr3_nt: TGTGCCAGCAGCTTTTCGGAAGAGCAGTTCTTC
cdr3_aa: CASSFSEEQFF

v_call: TRBV7-9
clone_size: .
j_call: TRBJ2-5
cdr3_length: 14
d_call: .
cdr3_nt: TGTGCCAGCAGCTTAGTCGCAGGCGGCGAGACCCAGTACTTC
cdr3_aa: CASSLVAGGETQYF

v_call: TRBV4-1
clone_size: .
j_call: TRBJ1-4
cdr3_length: 16
d_call: TRBD1
cdr3_nt: TGCGCCAGCAGCCAAGATCAGGCACAGGGGAGGGAAAAACTGTTTTTT
cdr3_aa: CASSQDQAQGREKLFF

v_call: TRBV30
clone_size: .
j_call: TRBJ1-1
cdr3_length: 13
d_call: .
cdr3_nt: TGTGCCTGGCAACAGGGCCTCCCTAGTGAAGCTTTCTTT
cdr3_aa: CAWQQGLPSEAFF

v_call: TRBV19
clone_size: medium-sized
j_call: TRBJ2-7
cdr3_length: 14
d_call: .
cdr3_nt: TGTGCCAGTAGTATCGGGCAGGAGACCTACGAGCAGTACTTC
cdr3_aa: CASSIGQETYEQYF

v_call: TRBV6-6
clone_size: .
j_call: TRBJ2-2
cdr3_length: 15
d_call: .
cdr3_nt: TGTGCCAGCAGTTACGTGACAGAAAACACCGGGGAGCTGTTTTTT
cdr3_aa: CASSYVTENTGELFF

v_call: TRBV2
clone_size: .
j_call: TRBJ2-3
cdr3_length: 15
d_call: TRBD1
cdr3_nt: TGTGCCAGCAGTGAAGGGACAGGGGCAGAAGATACGCAGTATTTT
cdr3_aa: CASSEGTGAEDTQYF

v_call: TRBV9
clone_size: .
j_call: TRBJ1-1
cdr3_length: 13
d_call: .
cdr3_nt: TGTGCCAGCAGCGCAGGGGCGAACACTGAAGCTTTCTTT
cdr3_aa: CASSAGANTEAFF

v_call: TRBV6-5
clone_size: few
j_call: TRBJ2-5
cdr3_length: 14
d_call: .
cdr3_nt: TGTGCCAGCAGTTACTTGGGGGGACAAGAGACCCAGTACTTC
cdr3_aa: CASSYLGGQETQYF

v_call: TRBV7-9
clone_size: .
j_call: TRBJ1-1
cdr3_length: 17
d_call: .
cdr3_nt: TGTGCCAGCAGCTTGGGAACAAGCGGGACAAAAAACACTGAAGCTTTCTTT
cdr3_aa: CASSLGTSGTKNTEAFF

v_call: TRBV11-2
clone_size: once
j_call: TRBJ1-2
cdr3_length: 13
d_call: .
cdr3_nt: TGTGCCAGCAGCTTCAGGGCCAGGGATGGCTACACCTTC
cdr3_aa: CASSFRARDGYTF

v_call: TRBV5-4
clone_size: .
j_call: TRBJ2-7
cdr3_length: 12
d_call: .
cdr3_nt: TGTGCCAGCAGCTCTACACCCTACGAGCAGTACTTC
cdr3_aa: CASSSTPYEQYF

v_call: TRBV4-1
clone_size: once
j_call: TRBJ2-4
cdr3_length: 16
d_call: .
cdr3_nt: TGCGCCAGCAGCCTTGACAGCGCTCTAGCCAAAAACATTCAGTACTTC
cdr3_aa: CASSLDSALAKNIQYF

v_call: TRBV11-2
clone_size: .
j_call: TRBJ2-3
cdr3_length: 16
d_call: TRBD2
cdr3_nt: TGTGCCAGCAGCTTAGTCCCTAGCGGCAGAGAAGATACGCAGTATTTT
cdr3_aa: CASSLVPSGREDTQYF

v_call: TRBV6-5
clone_size: once
j_call: TRBJ2-6
cdr3_length: 13
d_call: TRBD1
cdr3_nt: TGTGCCAGCAGTAAGGGGGCCAGTTTTTTTCAGACTTTC
cdr3_aa: CASSKGASFFQTF

v_call: TRBV29-1
clone_size: .
j_call: TRBJ1-1
cdr3_length: 13
d_call: TRBD1
cdr3_nt: TGCAGCGCCGCCCGACAGGGGAACACTGAAGCTTTCTTT
cdr3_aa: CSAARQGNTEAFF

v_call: TRBV9
clone_size: .
j_call: TRBJ2-2
cdr3_length: 17
d_call: TRBD2
cdr3_nt: TGTGCCAGCAGCGCAAAGGGAGGGGCCGTCCTGGGCGGGGAGCTGTTTTTT
cdr3_aa: CASSAKGGAVLGGELFF

v_call: TRBV6-5
clone_size: once
j_call: TRBJ2-7
cdr3_length: 14
d_call: TRBD1
cdr3_nt: TGTGCCAGCAGTACCCCACAGGGGAGCTACGAGCAGTACTTC
cdr3_aa: CASSTPQGSYEQYF

v_call: TRBV7-2
clone_size: .
j_call: TRBJ2-7
cdr3_length: 13
d_call: .
cdr3_nt: TGTGCCAGCACGACCTTTTCTTCCTACGAGCAGTACTTC
cdr3_aa: CASTTFSSYEQYF

v_call: TRBV7-9
clone_size: .
j_call: TRBJ2-7
cdr3_length: 15
d_call: .
cdr3_nt: TGTGCCAGCAGCGCTCAGGGCAGGGAGGTCTACGAGCAGTACTTC
cdr3_aa: CASSAQGREVYEQYF

v_call: TRBV2
clone_size: .
j_call: TRBJ1-1
cdr3_length: 14
d_call: .
cdr3_nt: TGTGCCAGCAAGTCAGGGTGGGAGAACACTGAAGCTTTCTTT
cdr3_aa: CASKSGWENTEAFF

v_call: TRBV6-5
clone_size: .
j_call: TRBJ1-1
cdr3_length: 13
d_call: .
cdr3_nt: TGTGCCAGCAGTCCGACAGGGAACACTGAAGCTTTCTTT
cdr3_aa: CASSPTGNTEAFF

v_call: TRBV11-2
clone_size: .
j_call: TRBJ2-3
cdr3_length: 13
d_call: .
cdr3_nt: TGTGCCAGCAGCCTCCATAATTCAGATACGCAGTATTTT
cdr3_aa: CASSLHNSDTQYF

v_call: TRBV28
clone_size: .
j_call: TRBJ2-7
cdr3_length: 11
d_call: .
cdr3_nt: TGTGCCAGCAGTTCAATCAACGAGCAGTACTTC
cdr3_aa: CASSSINEQYF

v_call: TRBV11-2
clone_size: .
j_call: TRBJ2-4
cdr3_length: 18
d_call: .
cdr3_nt: TGTGCCAGCAGCTTAGATCTTTGGGGCCTTAAAGCCAAAAACATTCAGTACTTC
cdr3_aa: CASSLDLWGLKAKNIQYF

v_call: TRBV5-4
clone_size: .
j_call: TRBJ1-1
cdr3_length: 12
d_call: .
cdr3_nt: TGTGCCAGCAGGGAGATTGGCACTGAAGCTTTCTTT
cdr3_aa: CASREIGTEAFF

v_call: TRBV7-2
clone_size: .
j_call: TRBJ2-3
cdr3_length: 14
d_call: .
cdr3_nt: TGTGCCAGCAGCTTAGCAGGTAGCACAGATACGCAGTATTTT
cdr3_aa: CASSLAGSTDTQYF

v_call: TRBV7-9
clone_size: .
j_call: TRBJ2-7
cdr3_length: 16
d_call: .
cdr3_nt: TGTGCCAGCAGCTTGTTCGAGGATCAGGACCCTCACGAGCAGTACTTC
cdr3_aa: CASSLFEDQDPHEQYF

v_call: TRBV29-1
clone_size: .
j_call: TRBJ2-7
cdr3_length: 14
d_call: TRBD2
cdr3_nt: TGCAGCGTTGGGACTAGCGGGAGGACCTACGAGCAGTACTTC
cdr3_aa: CSVGTSGRTYEQYF

v_call: TRBV5-1
clone_size: .
j_call: TRBJ2-1
cdr3_length: 15
d_call: TRBD1
cdr3_nt: TGCGCCAGCAGCTTGGGGCAGGGGGAAAACAATGAGCAGTTCTTC
cdr3_aa: CASSLGQGENNEQFF

v_call: TRBV11-2
clone_size: once
j_call: TRBJ2-1
cdr3_length: 13
d_call: .
cdr3_nt: TGTGCCAGCAGCTTAGAGAACCGTGGTGAGCAGTTCTTC
cdr3_aa: CASSLENRGEQFF

v_call: TRBV9
clone_size: .
j_call: TRBJ2-7
cdr3_length: 15
d_call: TRBD2
cdr3_nt: TGTGCCAGCAGCGTAGGGGGACTAGGAGCCTACGAGCAGTACTTC
cdr3_aa: CASSVGGLGAYEQYF

v_call: TRBV6-5
clone_size: .
j_call: TRBJ2-3
cdr3_length: 15
d_call: TRBD2
cdr3_nt: TGTGCCAGCAGTCATCGGACTAGCGGTAGTGGTACGCAGTATTTT
cdr3_aa: CASSHRTSGSGTQYF

v_call: TRBV29-1
clone_size: .
j_call: TRBJ2-5
cdr3_length: 15
d_call: .
cdr3_nt: TGCAGCGTTGAAGGATCCCCGACGGACCAAGAGACCCAGTACTTC
cdr3_aa: CSVEGSPTDQETQYF

v_call: TRBV6-5
clone_size: .
j_call: TRBJ1-2
cdr3_length: 14
d_call: .
cdr3_nt: TGTGCCAGCAGTTACTCGGACAGTGGCTATGGCTACACCTTC
cdr3_aa: CASSYSDSGYGYTF

v_call: TRBV10-3
clone_size: once
j_call: TRBJ2-7
cdr3_length: 13
d_call: .
cdr3_nt: TGTGCCATCAGTGAGGCTTCCTCCTACGAGCAGTACTTC
cdr3_aa: CAISEASSYEQYF

v_call: TRBV15
clone_size: .
j_call: TRBJ2-7
cdr3_length: 15
d_call: .
cdr3_nt: TGTGCCACCCGGAATACGGGGGCACCAAACTACGAGCAGTACTTC
cdr3_aa: CATRNTGAPNYEQYF

v_call: TRBV5-6
clone_size: .
j_call: TRBJ2-3
cdr3_length: 17
d_call: .
cdr3_nt: TGTGCCAGCAGGCCCGACGGCTCCTTCACCAACACAGATACGCAGTATTTT
cdr3_aa: CASRPDGSFTNTDTQYF

v_call: TRBV19
clone_size: .
j_call: TRBJ1-4
cdr3_length: 14
d_call: .
cdr3_nt: TGTGCCAGTAGTATACTTGACCCTGGCGAAAAACTGTTTTTT
cdr3_aa: CASSILDPGEKLFF

v_call: TRBV5-1
clone_size: .
j_call: TRBJ2-6
cdr3_length: 14
d_call: TRBD1
cdr3_nt: TGCGCCAGCAGCGCCCGACAGGGAGCCAACGTCCTGACTTTC
cdr3_aa: CASSARQGANVLTF

v_call: TRBV5-4
clone_size: once
j_call: TRBJ1-6
cdr3_length: 15
d_call: .
cdr3_nt: TGTGCCAGCAACCTCGTGAGCTCCTATAATTCACCCCTCCACTTT
cdr3_aa: CASNLVSSYNSPLHF

v_call: TRBV4-1
clone_size: few
j_call: TRBJ2-5
cdr3_length: 14
d_call: .
cdr3_nt: TGCGCCAGCAGCCAAGACGTCCGGGGGGAGACCCAGTACTTC
cdr3_aa: CASSQDVRGETQYF